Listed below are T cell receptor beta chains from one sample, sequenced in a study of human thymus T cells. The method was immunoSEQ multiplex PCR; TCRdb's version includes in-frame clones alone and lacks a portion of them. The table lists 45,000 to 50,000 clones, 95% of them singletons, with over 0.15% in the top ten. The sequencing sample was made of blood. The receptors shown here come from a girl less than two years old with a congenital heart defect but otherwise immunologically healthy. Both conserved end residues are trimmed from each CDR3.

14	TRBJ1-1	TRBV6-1	ASSENPYGGGTEAF
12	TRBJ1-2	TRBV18	ASSPAGFNYGYT
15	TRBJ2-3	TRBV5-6	ASSSWPGLAGGDTQY
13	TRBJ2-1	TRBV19	ASRELAVAYNEQF
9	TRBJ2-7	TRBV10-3	AISVGDAQY
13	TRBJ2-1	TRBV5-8	ASREIGPPTNEQF
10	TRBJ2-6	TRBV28	ASGRGANVLT
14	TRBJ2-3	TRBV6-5	ASSYSFRGYTDTQY
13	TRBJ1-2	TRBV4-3	ASSQEARDDYGYT
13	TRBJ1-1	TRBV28	ASSLGLPLRTEAF
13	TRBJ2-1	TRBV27	ASRLTGTDYNEQF
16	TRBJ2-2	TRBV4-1	ASSQVSPGLGGPGELF
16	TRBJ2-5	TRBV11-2	ASSLEELVGGPGETQY
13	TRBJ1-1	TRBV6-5	ASSYSPPTGTEAF
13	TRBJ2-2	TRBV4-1	ASSWTGQRAGELF
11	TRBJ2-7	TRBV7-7	ASSWVAGDEQY
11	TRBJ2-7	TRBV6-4	ASSECGTYEQY